One and the same sample provided the 23 T cell receptor beta chains below, sequenced in a study of T cells in Graves' hyperthyroidism and ophthalmopathy. From RNA transcripts, TCR beta CDR3 regions were amplified. Using the HTBI primer set, a first-round RT-PCR was run on the TCR CDR3. TCRdb re-analysed the multiplex PCR reads in MiXCR, keeping a single row per CDR3 protein. The sample includes 640,000 or so distinct CDR3 sequences, 14% to 15% of them seen just once. The sequenced sample consisted of blood. Receptors originate from a woman in her forties with Graves' ophthalmopathy.

This clonotype has a count of ten or more. The J gene is TRBJ2-6, the V gene TRBV28; tentatively, D is TRBD1 (6 bases). Germline assignment: CDR1 MDHEN and CDR2 SYDVKM. V gave up 5 bases and J gave up 4 bases, with 12 bases separating them. CDR3 length equals 15 residues. CDR3 protein: CASSTGSSGANVLTF. The DNA of the CDR3 is TGTGCCAGCAGTACAGGGTCGTCCGGGGCCAACGTCCTGACTTTC.

This clonotype was seen ten or more times. A clone one base away is much larger, so this may be a read error. Here the CDR3 omits its conserved ending phenylalanine or tryptophan, so a read error is the likely source. CDR3 in DNA: TGTGCCAGCATCGGGGAGTTTGGTGGCTACACCCTC. This encodes CASIGEFGGYTL. The J gene is TRBJ1-2, the V gene TRBV6-1; no clear D gene. With 7 bases removed from V and 7 bases from J, the gap between germline ends came to 13 bases. Per germline, CDR1 MNHNS and CDR2 SASEGT. The CDR3 has 12 residues.

The chain links TRBV6-1 to TRBJ2-7, with 9 bases matching TRBD1. Trimming removed 4 bases from V and 4 bases from J; junction bases left unmatched: 8. The CDR3 consists of 15 residues. Germline loops: CDR1 MNHNS, CDR2 SASEGT. CDR3 residues: CASSARDREGYEQYF. The CDR3 coding sequence is TGTGCCAGCAGTGCCCGGGACAGGGAAGGATACGAGCAGTACTTC.

This clonotype was seen only a few times. The chain is built from TRBV11-3 and TRBJ1-1; D gene ambiguous. Looked up from germline, CDR1 is SGHNT and CDR2 is YENEEA. V lost 1 base, J lost 7 bases, and 13 bases lay in between. There are 14 residues in the CDR3. The DNA of the CDR3 is TGTGCCAGCAGCTTAGGGCGGACCGGCAGTGAAGCTTTCTTT. This codes for CASSLGRTGSEAFF.

This clonotype was seen repeatedly, ten times or more. The chain couples TRBV7-8 to TRBJ2-7, with a weak D call TRBD1 (5 bases). Germline-derived CDR1 and CDR2 are SGHVS and FQNEAQ. The CDR3 has 14 amino acids. Deletions cut 5 bases from V and 5 bases from J, with 16 bases between. The CDR3, as DNA: TGTGCCAGCAGCCCTGTGGACAACCTCGACGAGCAGTACTTC. This gives the protein CASSPVDNLDEQYF.

This clonotype appeared many times. The chain has TRBV6-2 or TRBV6-3 and TRBJ1-5; D call uncertain. CDR1 MNHEY and CDR2 SVGEGT come from the germline V gene. CDR3 size: 13 residues. Trimming removed 8 bases from V and 3 bases from J, with 11 bases in between. The CDR3: CASSEGFNQPQHF. CDR3 in DNA: TGTGCCAGCTCCGAGGGTTTCAATCAGCCCCAGCATTTT.

This clonotype was seen ten or more times. V and J are TRBV5-1 and TRBJ1-2, with TRBD1 matching 8 bases. CDR1 SGHRS and CDR2 YFSETQ come from the germline V gene. CDR3 length: 18 residues. J gave up 1 base and V 3 bases, and 14 bases lay outside the gene matches. CDR3 sequence (DNA): TGCGCCAGCAGCTCCCCGGACAGGGCCGCGAAGGTTAACTATGGCTACACCTTC. The encoded protein is CASSSPDRAAKVNYGYTF.

The rearrangement links TRBV2 to TRBJ2-2, with unresolved D. The germline V gene has CDR1 SNHLY and CDR2 FYNNEI. V gave up 5 bases and J gave up 4 bases, with 14 bases separating them. The CDR3 has 15 amino acids. The CDR3 DNA sequence: TGTGCCAGCAGTAACAGCCCCTCGGGCACCGGGGAGCTGTTTTTT. Translated, it gives CASSNSPSGTGELFF.

The V call is TRBV11-2, the J call TRBJ2-2; 7 nucleotides match TRBD1. The CDR3 consists of 15 residues. The V gene end was trimmed by 0 bases and the J gene end by 4 bases; junction bases not matched to a gene: 2. Germline lookup yields CDR1 SGHAT and CDR2 FQNNGV. CDR3 coding DNA: TGTGCCAGCAGCTTAGATCAGGGGGTCACCGGGGAGCTGTTTTTT. Its translation: CASSLDQGVTGELFF.

This clonotype was seen at least ten times. The chain carries TRBV6-2 or TRBV6-3 and TRBJ2-4; D is possibly TRBD2 (5 bases). Germline CDR1 reads MNHEY; CDR2 reads SVGEGT. Trimming removed 6 bases at V and 0 bases at J, with 9 bases between. CDR3 length: 14 amino acids. The DNA of the CDR3 is TGTGCCAGCAGGGACTTACTAGCCAAAAACATTCAGTACTTC. It is translated as CASRDLLAKNIQYF.

The chain links TRBV7-2 to TRBJ2-5; 9 bases are a match to TRBD2. V lost 1 base, J lost 3 bases, and 6 bases stayed unmatched. Germline CDR1 and CDR2: SGHTA and FQGNSA. The CDR3 length is 16 residues. The CDR3, as DNA: TGTGCCAGCAGCTTAGTTGGCGGGAGGGCCGAAGAGACCCAGTACTTC. It codes for CASSLVGGRAEETQYF.

This clonotype occurred many times. This rearrangement joins TRBV6-5 to TRBJ1-5, with 9 bases fitting TRBD1. V gave up 5 bases and J gave up 6 bases; unmatched junction bases: 5. Germline lookup yields CDR1 MNHEY and CDR2 SVGAGI. The length of the CDR3 is 14 residues. CDR3 loop: CASSIQGASQPQHF. DNA of the CDR3: TGTGCCAGCAGTATACAGGGGGCAAGTCAGCCCCAGCATTTT.

This clonotype has only a few counts. The chain has TRBV12-3 or TRBV12-4 and TRBJ1-1; D is unresolved. This CDR3 comprises 14 residues. Between the trimmed V and J ends, which lost 7 bases and 0 bases, there was a span of 12 bases. CDR3 in DNA: TGTGCCAGCACCCTGGACCCCTTGAACACTGAAGCTTTCTTT. Its translation is CASTLDPLNTEAFF.

This clonotype was found many times. The gene calls are TRBV15 and TRBJ1-2; the D is unclear. V was clipped by 3 bases and J by 7 bases, with 18 bases between them. CDR3 length: 15 residues. The germline gives CDR1 LNHNV, CDR2 YYDKDF (reference sequence). This CDR3 is CATSSHQQSPTGYTF. CDR3 sequence (DNA): TGTGCCACCAGCAGCCACCAACAGAGCCCGACTGGCTACACCTTC.

This clonotype has at least ten counts. The junction departs from the called germline gene at one end, perhaps through a read error. The rearrangement joins TRBV5-1 to TRBJ2-7; D might be TRBD2 (6 bases). Per germline, CDR1 SGHRS and CDR2 YFSETQ. The CDR3 runs 13 residues. In nucleotides, the CDR3 is TGCGCCAGTACGCCTGGGGACTCCAACGAGCAGTACTTC. Encoded protein: CASTPGDSNEQYF.

This clonotype has ten or more counts. The CDR3 loop reads CSAPASGVNTGELFF. Written as DNA, the CDR3 is TGCAGTGCTCCGGCTAGCGGAGTGAACACCGGGGAGCTGTTTTTT. The J gene is TRBJ2-2, the V gene TRBV20-1, with 7 positions matching TRBD2. This CDR3 is 15 amino acids long. Germline V gene data show CDR1 as DFQATT and CDR2 as SNEGSKA (reference sequence). The V and J ends lost 5 bases and 1 base, in that order; junction bases with no gene match: 7.

The genes are TRBV30 and TRBJ2-5; 10 nucleotides align to TRBD2. CDR3 length: 15 amino acids. V gave up 3 bases and J gave up 4 bases; unmatched junction bases: 8. CDR1 and CDR2 (germline): GTSNPN, SVGIG (reference sequence). CDR3 in DNA: TGTGCCTGGAGGACAGCGGGAGGGCCACTAGAGACCCAGTACTTC. Translated, it gives CAWRTAGGPLETQYF.

This chain links TRBV5-1 with TRBJ1-2, with 7 bases fitting TRBD1. V lost 7 bases, J lost 6 bases, and 12 bases stayed unmatched. Germline V gene data show CDR1 as SGHRS and CDR2 as YFSETQ. The CDR3 length is 14 residues. The CDR3: CASRGTALDDGYTF. The CDR3 DNA sequence: TGCGCCAGCCGGGGGACAGCACTCGATGATGGCTACACCTTC.

The gene calls are TRBV6-1 and TRBJ2-5, with D possibly TRBD2 on 6 matching bases. The CDR3 spans 13 residues. Germline CDR1 MNHNS, CDR2 SASEGT. V was shortened by 5 bases and J by 5 bases, with 12 bases between the two germline ends. The CDR3: CASSKTRWETQYF. CDR3 coding DNA: TGTGCCAGCAGTAAGACTAGGTGGGAGACCCAGTACTTC.

This clonotype was found many times. This chain uses TRBV6-1 with TRBJ2-7; D might be TRBD1 (7 bases). Germline V gene lookup returns CDR1 MNHNS and CDR2 SASEGT. CDR3 size: 15 residues. V lost 0 bases to trimming and J lost 4 bases, with 13 bases between them. This CDR3 is CASSEALAGGYEQYF. CDR3 nucleotides: TGTGCCAGCAGTGAAGCGCTCGCAGGGGGGTACGAGCAGTACTTC.

The sample holds many counts of this clonotype. CDR3 DNA sequence: TGTGCCAGCAGCCCGGGGGGGCGTACATTTCTCACTGAAGCTTTCTTT. This codes for CASSPGGRTFLTEAFF. The V call is TRBV28, the J call TRBJ1-1, with D maybe TRBD1 (6 bases). The CDR3 contains 16 residues. With 6 bases removed from V and 4 bases from J, the gap between germline ends came to 21 bases. Germline V gene lookup returns CDR1 MDHEN and CDR2 SYDVKM. Variable domain in full (rest from reference TRBV28 and TRBJ1-1): DVKVTQSSRYLVKRTGEKVFLECVQDMDHENMFWYRQDPGLGLRLIYFSYDVKMKEKGDIPEGYSVSREKKERFSLILESASTNQTSMYLCASSPGGRTFLTEAFFGQGTRLTVV.

Only a few counts were recorded for this clonotype. The CDR3 region has the DNA TGTGCCAGCAGCTTACAATCCTCGACTAGTTTGAAGTCCTACGAGCAGTACTTC. It is translated as CASSLQSSTSLKSYEQYF. This chain connects TRBV11-2 to TRBJ2-7, with a possible D match to TRBD2 (6 bases). Germline CDR1 reads SGHAT; CDR2 reads FQNNGV. The CDR3 loop spans 18 amino acids. Trimming pared 2 bases from V and 1 base from J, leaving 21 bases between.

The rearrangement uses TRBV28 and TRBJ2-7; D may correspond to TRBD1 or TRBD2 (5 bases each). From germline, CDR1 is MDHEN and CDR2 SYDVKM. Trimming left V 5 bases short and J 3 bases short, with 17 bases between. The CDR3 has 15 amino acids. CDR3 in DNA: TGTGCCAGCAGTCAACCGGGACCCGGATTCTACGAGCAGTACTTC. Protein: CASSQPGPGFYEQYF.